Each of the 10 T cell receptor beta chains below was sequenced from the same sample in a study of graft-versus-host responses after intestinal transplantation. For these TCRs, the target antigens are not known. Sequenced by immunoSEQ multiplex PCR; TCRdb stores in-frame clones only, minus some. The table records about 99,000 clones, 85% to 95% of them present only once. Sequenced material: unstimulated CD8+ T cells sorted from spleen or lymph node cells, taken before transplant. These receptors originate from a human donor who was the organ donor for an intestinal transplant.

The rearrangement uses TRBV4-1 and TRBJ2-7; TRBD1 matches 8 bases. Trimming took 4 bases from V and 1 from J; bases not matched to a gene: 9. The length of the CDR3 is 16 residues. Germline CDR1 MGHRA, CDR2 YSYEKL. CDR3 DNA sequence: TGCGCCAGCAGCCTTTTAGGGACAGGAGCATCCTACGAGCAGTACTTC. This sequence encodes CASSLLGTGASYEQYF.

In DNA, the CDR3 is TGTGCCAGCAGCTCCGGGAAAGCTTGGGACACCGAGAATAATGACTCTGGAAACACCATATATTTT. This encodes CASSSGKAWDTENNDSGNTIYF. The chain carries TRBV7-8 and TRBJ1-3, with D possibly matching TRBD1 (6 bases). The CDR3 spans 22 residues. V lost 4 bases to trimming and J lost 0 bases, with 31 bases between them. From germline, CDR1 is SGHVS and CDR2 FQNEAQ.

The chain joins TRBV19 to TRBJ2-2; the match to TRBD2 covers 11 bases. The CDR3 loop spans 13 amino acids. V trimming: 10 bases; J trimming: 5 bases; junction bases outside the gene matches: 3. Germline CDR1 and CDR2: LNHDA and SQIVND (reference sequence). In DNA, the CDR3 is TGTGCCACTCGACTAGCGGGAACCGGGGAGCTGTTTTTT. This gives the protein CATRLAGTGELFF.

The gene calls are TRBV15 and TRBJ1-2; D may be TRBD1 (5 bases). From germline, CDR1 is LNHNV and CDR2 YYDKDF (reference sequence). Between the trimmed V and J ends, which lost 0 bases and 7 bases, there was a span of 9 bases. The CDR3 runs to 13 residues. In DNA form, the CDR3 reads TGTGCCACCAGCAGAGATTCCGGGGGTGGCTACACCTTC. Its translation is CATSRDSGGGYTF.

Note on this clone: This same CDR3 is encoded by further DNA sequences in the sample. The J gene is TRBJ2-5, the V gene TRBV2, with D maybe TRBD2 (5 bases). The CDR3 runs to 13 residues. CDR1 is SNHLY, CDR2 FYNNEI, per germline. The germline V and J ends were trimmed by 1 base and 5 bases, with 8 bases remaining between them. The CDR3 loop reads CASSEVGGETQYF. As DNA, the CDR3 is TGTGCCAGCAGTGAAGTCGGCGGGGAGACCCAGTACTTC.

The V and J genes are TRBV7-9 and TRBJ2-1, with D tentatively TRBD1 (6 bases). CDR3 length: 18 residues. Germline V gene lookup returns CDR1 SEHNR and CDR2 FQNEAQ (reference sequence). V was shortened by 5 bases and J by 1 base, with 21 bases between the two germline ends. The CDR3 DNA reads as TGTGCCAGCAGCCCTACCTTAAGGGGGTCCACGTCCTACAATGAGCAGTTCTTC. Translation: CASSPTLRGSTSYNEQFF.

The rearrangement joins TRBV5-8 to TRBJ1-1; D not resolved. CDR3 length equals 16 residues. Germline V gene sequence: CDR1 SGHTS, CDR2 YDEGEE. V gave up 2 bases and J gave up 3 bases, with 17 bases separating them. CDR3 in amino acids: CASSLGGGLGYTEAFF. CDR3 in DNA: TGTGCCAGCAGCTTAGGCGGAGGACTTGGATACACTGAAGCTTTCTTT.

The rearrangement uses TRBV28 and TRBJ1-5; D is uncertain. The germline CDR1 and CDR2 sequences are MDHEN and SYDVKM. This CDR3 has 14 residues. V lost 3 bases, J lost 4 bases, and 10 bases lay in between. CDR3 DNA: TGTGCCAGCAGTTTTACGGGGTGGAATCAGCCCCAGCATTTT. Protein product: CASSFTGWNQPQHF.

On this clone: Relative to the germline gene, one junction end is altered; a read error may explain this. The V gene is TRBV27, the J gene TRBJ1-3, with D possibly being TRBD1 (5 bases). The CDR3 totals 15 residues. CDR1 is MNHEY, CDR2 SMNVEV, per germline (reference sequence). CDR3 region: CASKPDSSSGDTIYF. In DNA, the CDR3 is TGTGCCAGCAAACCTGACAGCAGCTCTGGAGACACCATATATTTT.

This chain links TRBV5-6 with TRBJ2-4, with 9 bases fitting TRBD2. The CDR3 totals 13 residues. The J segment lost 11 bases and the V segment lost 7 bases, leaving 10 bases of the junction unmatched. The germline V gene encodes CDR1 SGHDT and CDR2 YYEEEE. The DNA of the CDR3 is TGTGCCAGCGGGCCGGGACTAGCAACCCTTCAGTACTTC. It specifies CASGPGLATLQYF.